Presented here are 25 T cell receptor beta chains from one specimen sequenced in a study of PD-L1 blockade in urothelial cancer. The repertoire was sequenced with immunoSEQ multiplex PCR; TCRdb's copy has only in-frame clones and lacks some. The sample contains tens of thousands of clones, approximately 80% of which appear only once. Time point of the sample: peripheral blood 6 weeks after treatment start. Sequencing used PBMCs, obtained around atezolizumab (anti-PD-L1) treatment. Receptors originate from a man aged 70-80 years with urothelial cancer.

The chain couples TRBV19 to TRBJ2-3; 7 nucleotides align to TRBD1. In germline, CDR1 is LNHDA, CDR2 SQIVND (reference sequence). V lost 6 bases, J lost 2 bases, and 8 bases stayed unmatched. This CDR3 is 15 amino acids long. The CDR3 DNA is TGTGCCAGTAGCTATCGCGACAGGGCCACAGATACGCAGTATTTT. Its protein is CASSYRDRATDTQYF.

The V and J genes are TRBV11-1 and TRBJ1-1; D is uncertain. V was cut by 3 bases and J by 7 bases, with 6 bases left in between. Germline assignment: CDR1 SGHAT and CDR2 FQDESV (reference sequence). This CDR3 is built from 11 residues. CDR3 coding DNA: TGTGCCAGCAGCTTCGCGGTTGAAGCTTTCTTT. Its translation is CASSFAVEAFF.

J is TRBJ2-7 and V is TRBV7-8; 12 bases are shared with TRBD2. Trimming cost V 3 bases and J 6 bases; bases outside gene matches: 3. This CDR3 comprises 14 residues. Per germline, CDR1 SGHVS and CDR2 FQNEAQ. This chain's CDR3 is CASSLTSGRPEQYF. CDR3 bases: TGTGCCAGCAGCTTGACTAGCGGGAGACCCGAGCAGTACTTC.

This chain links TRBV5-1 with TRBJ1-1, with D unresolved. V was cut by 2 bases and J by 2 bases, with 7 bases left in between. The CDR3 has 13 amino acids. The germline V gene has CDR1 SGHRS and CDR2 YFSETQ. This CDR3 is CASSLERNTEAFF. CDR3 in DNA: TGCGCCAGCAGCTTAGAGAGAAACACTGAAGCTTTCTTT.

V usage is TRBV6-6 and J usage is TRBJ1-5; 8 nucleotides align to TRBD1. Germline V gene data show CDR1 as MNHNY and CDR2 as SVGAGI (reference sequence). The CDR3 runs to 14 residues. J was trimmed by 7 bases and V by 6 bases; bases with no gene match: 8. CDR3 DNA: TGTGCCAGCAGAATCCTACAGGGGGAACAGCCCCAGCATTTT. The encoded protein is CASRILQGEQPQHF.

The chain carries TRBV28 and TRBJ2-1; possibly TRBD2 for D (6 bases). This CDR3 is 17 amino acids long. Germline CDR1 MDHEN, CDR2 SYDVKM. Trimming pared 0 bases from V and 0 bases from J, leaving 12 bases between. In DNA, the CDR3 is TGTGCCAGCAGTTTATGGGCTAGCGCGTTCTCCTACAATGAGCAGTTCTTC. Its translation: CASSLWASAFSYNEQFF.

V and J are TRBV5-8 and TRBJ2-7, with D possibly TRBD1 on 6 matching bases. Germline V gene sequence: CDR1 SGHTS, CDR2 YDEGEE. This CDR3 is built from 14 residues. Trimming left V 1 base short and J 6 bases short, with 14 bases between. CDR3 residues: CASSLMSGAVEQYF. In DNA, the CDR3 is TGTGCCAGCAGCTTGATGTCAGGGGCGGTCGAGCAGTACTTC.

For this clone: At the DNA level, this CDR3 is encoded by other sequences in the same sample as well. This rearrangement joins TRBV27 to TRBJ1-5, with D possibly being TRBD1 (5 bases). The CDR3 is 14 residues long. Germline V CDR1 and CDR2: MNHEY, SMNVEV (reference sequence). The V gene lost 2 bases and the J gene lost 2 bases, with 7 bases spanning the gap. CDR3 in DNA: TGTGCCAGCAGTTTACTAGGGGGCAATCAGCCCCAGCATTTT. Residues: CASSLLGGNQPQHF.

This sequence joins TRBV5-1 and TRBJ2-3; 11 positions match TRBD2. Per germline, CDR1 SGHRS and CDR2 YFSETQ. The CDR3 has 16 residues. V shed 2 bases, J shed 5 bases, and the junction held 7 bases outside the gene matches. In DNA, the CDR3 is TGCGCCAGCAGCTTTGGCGTAGCGGGAGGGGAAGATACGCAGTATTTT. Encoded protein: CASSFGVAGGEDTQYF.

This clone showed up just a few times. The chain has TRBV7-2 and TRBJ2-1; 9 nucleotides agree with TRBD2. The CDR3 loop spans 17 amino acids. The germline gives CDR1 SGHTA, CDR2 FQGNSA. V dropped 5 bases and J dropped 0; count of bases not matched to a gene: 8. Here the CDR3 reads CASSPRGLANSYNEQFF. DNA for the CDR3: TGTGCCAGCAGCCCACGCGGACTAGCGAACTCCTACAATGAGCAGTTCTTC.

J is TRBJ1-1 and V is TRBV10-3; TRBD1 agrees at 7 bases. Unmatched junction bases numbered 9, after V lost 6 bases and J lost 8 bases. This CDR3 is built from 13 residues. Per germline, CDR1 ENHRY and CDR2 SYGVKD. CDR3 bases: TGTGCCATCAGCCGAATGGGGGACAGCGAAGCTTTCTTT. Translated: CAISRMGDSEAFF.

The chain combines TRBV28 with TRBJ1-2, with 8 nucleotides matching TRBD1. The CDR3 is 14 residues long. Germline lookup yields CDR1 MDHEN and CDR2 SYDVKM. The J segment lost 4 bases and the V segment lost 6 bases, leaving 7 bases of the junction unmatched. This chain's CDR3 is CASRRTGLGYGYTF. In DNA, the CDR3 is TGTGCCAGCAGGCGGACAGGGCTCGGCTATGGCTACACCTTC.

The chain employs TRBV19 and TRBJ2-7, with D possibly being TRBD2 (5 bases). The CDR3 totals 14 residues. The V gene's germline CDR1 is LNHDA and CDR2 SQIVND (reference sequence). V was shortened by 0 bases and J by 11 bases, with 17 bases between the two germline ends. The CDR3 loop reads CASSIDIGSDHKYF. The DNA for the CDR3 is TGTGCCAGTAGTATAGATATCGGTAGCGATCATAAGTACTTC.

The chain combines TRBV6-4 with TRBJ2-1; a possible D gene is TRBD2 (7 bases). Trimming cost V 0 bases and J 3 bases, with 18 bases left between them. This CDR3 has 18 residues. CDR1 is MRHNA, CDR2 SNTAGT, per germline. The CDR3 loop is CASSDSQLGGGSYNEQFF. CDR3 coding DNA: TGTGCCAGCAGTGACTCCCAATTAGGGGGAGGGAGCTACAATGAGCAGTTCTTC.

The V and J genes are TRBV28 and TRBJ2-7; D gene ambiguous. Germline-derived CDR1 and CDR2 are MDHEN and SYDVKM. V was pared by 3 bases and J by 3 bases, with 21 bases between. CDR3 length equals 17 residues. The CDR3 sequence is CASSFPTPREANYEQYF. The DNA for the CDR3 is TGTGCCAGCAGTTTCCCGACCCCAAGAGAGGCTAACTACGAGCAGTACTTC.

The chain employs TRBV6-1 and TRBJ1-1; D remains ambiguous. With 6 bases removed from V and 5 bases from J, the gap between germline ends came to 7 bases. CDR1 MNHNS and CDR2 SASEGT come from the germline V gene. CDR3 length: 11 residues. The CDR3 DNA sequence: TGTGCCAGCAGAGAGAGGACTGAAGCTTTCTTT. Translated: CASRERTEAFF.

This chain uses TRBV7-3 with TRBJ2-3, with D possibly TRBD2 on 5 matching bases. From germline, CDR1 is SGHTA and CDR2 FQGTGA. With 5 bases removed from V and 2 bases from J, the gap between germline ends came to 14 bases. The CDR3 has 15 residues. This CDR3 is CASSLTRGTTDTQYF. The CDR3 coding sequence is TGTGCCAGCAGCCTTACTCGGGGAACCACAGATACGCAGTATTTT.

This chain joins TRBV7-8 and TRBJ1-4; D gene uncertain. This CDR3 contains 16 residues. V shed 1 base and J shed 5 bases, with 14 bases lying between them. Germline assignment: CDR1 SGHVS and CDR2 FQNEAQ. In nucleotides, the CDR3 is TGTGCCAGCAGCTTAGAGGAGGAGATTCCAAATGAAAAACTGTTTTTT. Protein sequence: CASSLEEEIPNEKLFF.

The genes are TRBV2 and TRBJ2-7; unclear D gene. Germline V CDR1 and CDR2: SNHLY, FYNNEI. The CDR3 is 11 amino acids. The V end was cut by 5 bases, the J end by 3 bases, with 5 bases between. The CDR3 DNA is TGTGCCAGCAGTCAAAACTACGAGCAGTACTTC. It codes for CASSQNYEQYF. Filled out from reference TRBV2 and TRBJ2-7, the complete variable domain reads EPEVTQTPSHQVTQMGQEVILRCVPISNHLYFYWYRQILGQKVEFLVSFYNNEISEKSEIFDDQFSVERPDGSNFTLKIRSTKLEDSAMYFCASSQNYEQYFGPGTRLTVT.

This chain joins TRBV27 and TRBJ2-5; 10 bases are shared with TRBD1. V trimming: 5 bases; J trimming: 3 bases; junction bases outside the gene matches: 6. Germline values: CDR1 MNHEY, CDR2 SMNVEV (reference sequence). This CDR3 is built from 15 residues. DNA for the CDR3: TGTGCCAGCAGTGAACCGACAGGGGGCAAAGAGACCCAGTACTTC. Its protein product is CASSEPTGGKETQYF.

The chain couples TRBV28 to TRBJ2-5; 13 bases fit TRBD2. Unmatched junction bases numbered 9, after V lost 7 bases and J lost 7 bases. Germline V CDR1 and CDR2: MDHEN, SYDVKM. The CDR3 is made up of 15 amino acids. CDR3 sequence: CASTRLAGGAWTQYF. CDR3 bases: TGTGCCAGCACCCGACTAGCGGGAGGCGCTTGGACCCAGTACTTC.

This chain joins TRBV2 and TRBJ1-5; TRBD1 aligns across 8 bases. With V trimmed by 5 bases and J by 3 bases, 3 bases remained unmatched. Germline assignment: CDR1 SNHLY and CDR2 FYNNEI. The CDR3 extends over 14 amino acids. In DNA, the CDR3 is TGTGCCAGCAGTATGACAGGGGCCAATCAGCCCCAGCATTTT. Encoded protein: CASSMTGANQPQHF.

The sample holds a few counts of this clone. V is TRBV28 and J is TRBJ2-1, with D maybe TRBD1 (6 bases). V was cut by 7 bases and J by 9 bases, with 16 bases left in between. The CDR3 is 13 residues long. Germline CDR1 and CDR2: MDHEN and SYDVKM. CDR3 protein: CASMNRGIGEQFF. CDR3 sequence (DNA): TGTGCCAGCATGAATAGGGGGATCGGTGAGCAGTTCTTC.

For this clone: At one of its ends the junction is not consistent with the germline gene, which may arise from a read error. The chain employs TRBV6-5 and TRBJ1-4; TRBD1 is a possible D gene (6 bases). This CDR3 contains 15 residues. Germline V CDR1 and CDR2: MNHEY, SVGAGI. CDR3 in amino acids: CASSWGGTTNEKLFF. In nucleotides, the CDR3 is TGTGCCAGCAGTTGGGGTGGGACAACGAATGAAAAACTGTTTTTT.

In DNA form, the CDR3 reads TGTGCCAGTAGTATAGGGCCGGGGGGATATCAGCCCCAGCATTTT. Translating it yields CASSIGPGGYQPQHF. The chain uses TRBV19 and TRBJ1-5; D might be TRBD1 (5 bases). V lost 1 base and J lost 5, with 12 bases in between. The CDR3 extends over 15 amino acids. From germline, CDR1 is LNHDA and CDR2 SQIVND (reference sequence).